The present T cell receptor beta chain was sequenced within a study of blood T cell repertoires in COVID-19. Across the whole study: Samples of COVID-19 (acute and convalescent) were obtained from the United States, Italy and Spain. PBMCs, B-cell-depleted T cells, or T cells provided the cDNA or gDNA that made up the material.

CDR1 SGHVS and CDR2 FQNEAQ come from the germline V gene. V lost 5 bases and J lost 4; bases outside the gene matches: 10. This CDR3 is built from 15 residues. Study processing details: Amplification of reference gene primers was used by the study to estimate nucleated cell counts. Assay used: immunoSEQ multiplex PCR; TCRdb lists only in-frame clones, some missing. V, J and clone size were drawn from that table, and D and trimming were deduced from the DNA. The sample contains about 180,000 clones, 70% to 90% of which appear only once. Sequenced input: peripheral blood. The J gene is TRBJ1-2, the V gene TRBV7-8, with 7 bases that match TRBD1. The TCR comes from a woman aged 80 or over with acute or convalescent COVID-19. The CDR3 DNA follows: TGTGCCAGCAGCCGCGGGAGCCCAGGGGGCTATGGCTACACCTTC. Its translation is CASSRGSPGGYGYTF.